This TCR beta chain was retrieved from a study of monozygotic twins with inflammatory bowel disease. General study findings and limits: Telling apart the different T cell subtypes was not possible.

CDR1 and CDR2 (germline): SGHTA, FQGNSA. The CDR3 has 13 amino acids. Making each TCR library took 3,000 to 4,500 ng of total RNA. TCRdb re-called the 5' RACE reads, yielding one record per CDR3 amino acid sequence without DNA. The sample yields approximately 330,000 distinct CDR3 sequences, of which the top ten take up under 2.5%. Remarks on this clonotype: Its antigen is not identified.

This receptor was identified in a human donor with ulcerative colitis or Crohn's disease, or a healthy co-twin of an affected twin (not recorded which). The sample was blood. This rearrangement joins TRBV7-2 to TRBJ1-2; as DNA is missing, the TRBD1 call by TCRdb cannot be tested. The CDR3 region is CASSLDRSYGYTF.